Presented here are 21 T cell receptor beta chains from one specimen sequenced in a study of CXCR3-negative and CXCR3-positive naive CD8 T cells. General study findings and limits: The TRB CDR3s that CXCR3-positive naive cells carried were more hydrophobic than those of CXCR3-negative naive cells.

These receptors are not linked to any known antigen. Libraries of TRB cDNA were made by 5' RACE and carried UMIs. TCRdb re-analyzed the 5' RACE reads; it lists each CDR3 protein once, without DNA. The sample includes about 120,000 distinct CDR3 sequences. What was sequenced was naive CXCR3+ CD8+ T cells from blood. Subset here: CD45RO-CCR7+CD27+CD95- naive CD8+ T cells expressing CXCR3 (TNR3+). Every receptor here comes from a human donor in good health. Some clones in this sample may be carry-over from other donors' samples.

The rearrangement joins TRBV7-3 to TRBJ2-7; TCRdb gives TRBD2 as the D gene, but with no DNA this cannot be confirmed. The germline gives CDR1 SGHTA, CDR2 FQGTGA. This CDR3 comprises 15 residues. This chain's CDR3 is CASSPLAPISYEQYF.

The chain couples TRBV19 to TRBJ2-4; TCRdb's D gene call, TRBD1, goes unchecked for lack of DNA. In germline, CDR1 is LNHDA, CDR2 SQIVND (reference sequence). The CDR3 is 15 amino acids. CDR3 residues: CASSITGRGQNIQYF.

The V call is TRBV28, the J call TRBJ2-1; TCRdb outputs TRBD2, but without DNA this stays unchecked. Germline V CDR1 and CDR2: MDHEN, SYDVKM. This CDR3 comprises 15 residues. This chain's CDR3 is CASSGRDPPGNEQFF.

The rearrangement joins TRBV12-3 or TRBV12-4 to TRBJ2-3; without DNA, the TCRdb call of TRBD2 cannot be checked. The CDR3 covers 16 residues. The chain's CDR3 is CASRGQGLGATDTQYF.

The chain's CDR3 is CASSPAGLAGGYQETQYF. The chain employs TRBV7-2 and TRBJ2-5; the D call of TRBD2 rests on TCRdb alone, since no DNA is present to check it. Germline V lookup: CDR1 SGHTA, CDR2 FQGNSA. This CDR3 region has 18 residues.

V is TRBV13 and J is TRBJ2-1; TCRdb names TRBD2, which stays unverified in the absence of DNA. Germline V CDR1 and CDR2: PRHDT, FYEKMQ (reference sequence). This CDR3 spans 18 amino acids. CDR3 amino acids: CASSLPPLAGERNNEQFF.

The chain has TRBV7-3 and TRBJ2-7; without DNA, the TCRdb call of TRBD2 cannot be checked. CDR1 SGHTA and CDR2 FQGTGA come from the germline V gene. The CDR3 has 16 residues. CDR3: CASSANGERGSYEQYF.

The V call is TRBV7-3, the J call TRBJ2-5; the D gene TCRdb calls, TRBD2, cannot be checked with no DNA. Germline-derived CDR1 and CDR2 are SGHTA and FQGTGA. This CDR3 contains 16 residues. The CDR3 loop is CASSLYGRQPQETQYF.

CDR3 region: CATLTTGGSGELFF. The chain recombines TRBV10-3 with TRBJ2-2; TCRdb proposes TRBD1, but this gene call is untestable without DNA. From germline, CDR1 is ENHRY and CDR2 SYGVKD. This CDR3 spans 14 amino acids.

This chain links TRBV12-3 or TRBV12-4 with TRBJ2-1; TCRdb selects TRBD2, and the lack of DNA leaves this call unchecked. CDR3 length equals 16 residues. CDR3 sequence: CATRGWGSGTYNEQFF.

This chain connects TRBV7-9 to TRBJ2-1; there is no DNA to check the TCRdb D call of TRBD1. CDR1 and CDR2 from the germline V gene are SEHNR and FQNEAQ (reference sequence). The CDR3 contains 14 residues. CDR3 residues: CASSLGQGVGEQFF.

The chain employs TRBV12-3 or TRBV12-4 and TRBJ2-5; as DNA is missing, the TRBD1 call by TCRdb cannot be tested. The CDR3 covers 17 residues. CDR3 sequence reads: CASSLGPGRLLQETQYF.

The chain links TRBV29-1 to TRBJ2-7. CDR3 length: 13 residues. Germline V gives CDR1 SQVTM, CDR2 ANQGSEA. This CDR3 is CSVATDSYYEQYF.

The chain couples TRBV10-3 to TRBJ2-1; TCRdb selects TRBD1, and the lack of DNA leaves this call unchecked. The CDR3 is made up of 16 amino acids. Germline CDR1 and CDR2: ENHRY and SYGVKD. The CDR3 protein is CAISEFGQGRGNEQFF.

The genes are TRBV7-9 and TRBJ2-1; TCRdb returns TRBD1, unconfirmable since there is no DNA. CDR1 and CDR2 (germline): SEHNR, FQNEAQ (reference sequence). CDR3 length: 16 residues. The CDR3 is CASSPPVGATTNEQFF.

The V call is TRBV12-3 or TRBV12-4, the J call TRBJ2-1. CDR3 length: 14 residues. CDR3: CASSFRSGLDEQFF.

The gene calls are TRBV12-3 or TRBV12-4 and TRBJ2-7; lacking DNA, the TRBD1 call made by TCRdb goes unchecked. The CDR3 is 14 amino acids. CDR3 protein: CASSPGDGPYEQYF.

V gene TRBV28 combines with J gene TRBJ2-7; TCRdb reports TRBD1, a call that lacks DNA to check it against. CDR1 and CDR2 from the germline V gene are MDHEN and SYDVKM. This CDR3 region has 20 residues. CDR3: CASSPLKPGQGPTLPYEQYF.

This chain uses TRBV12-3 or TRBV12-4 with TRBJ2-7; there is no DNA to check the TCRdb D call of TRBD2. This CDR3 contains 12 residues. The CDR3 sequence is CASSFISGEQYF.

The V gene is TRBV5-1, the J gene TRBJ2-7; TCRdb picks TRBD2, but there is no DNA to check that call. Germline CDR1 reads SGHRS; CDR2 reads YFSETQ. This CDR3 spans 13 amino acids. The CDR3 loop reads CASRTSGSYEQYF.

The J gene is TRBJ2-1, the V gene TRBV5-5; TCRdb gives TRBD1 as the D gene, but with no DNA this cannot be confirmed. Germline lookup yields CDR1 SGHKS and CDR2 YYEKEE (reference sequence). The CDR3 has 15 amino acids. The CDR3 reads CASSFGPGGGGEQFF. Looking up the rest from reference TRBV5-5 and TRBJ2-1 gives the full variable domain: DAGVTQSPTHLIKTRGQQVTLRCSPISGHKSVSWYQQVLGQGPQFIFQYYEKEERGRGNFPDRFSARQFPNYSSELNVNALLLGDSALYLCASSFGPGGGGEQFFGPGTRLTVL.